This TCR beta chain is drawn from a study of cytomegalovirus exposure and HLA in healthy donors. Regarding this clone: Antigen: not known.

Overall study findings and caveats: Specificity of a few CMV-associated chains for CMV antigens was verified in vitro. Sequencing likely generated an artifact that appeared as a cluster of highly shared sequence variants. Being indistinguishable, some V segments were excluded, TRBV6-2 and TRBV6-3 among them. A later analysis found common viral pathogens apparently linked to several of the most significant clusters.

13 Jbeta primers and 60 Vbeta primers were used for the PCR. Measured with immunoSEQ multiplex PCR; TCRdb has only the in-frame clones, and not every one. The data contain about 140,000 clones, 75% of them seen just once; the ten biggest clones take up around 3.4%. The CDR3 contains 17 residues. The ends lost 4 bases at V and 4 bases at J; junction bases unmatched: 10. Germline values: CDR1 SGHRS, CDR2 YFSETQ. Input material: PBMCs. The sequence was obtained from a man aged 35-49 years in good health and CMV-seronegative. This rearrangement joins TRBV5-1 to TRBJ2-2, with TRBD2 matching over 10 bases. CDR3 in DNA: TGCGCCAGCAGCGGCGACGCTAGCGGGGGCAGCACCGGGGAGCTGTTTTTT. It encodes CASSGDASGGSTGELFF.